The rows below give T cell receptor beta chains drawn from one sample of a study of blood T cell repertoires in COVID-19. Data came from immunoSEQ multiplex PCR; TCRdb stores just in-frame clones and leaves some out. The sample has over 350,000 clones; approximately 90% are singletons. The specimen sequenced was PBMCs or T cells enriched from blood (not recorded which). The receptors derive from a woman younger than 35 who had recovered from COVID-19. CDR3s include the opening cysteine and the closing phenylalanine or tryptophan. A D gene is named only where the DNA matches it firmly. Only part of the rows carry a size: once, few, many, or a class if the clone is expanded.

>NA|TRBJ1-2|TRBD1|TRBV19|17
TGTGCCAGTAGTGCCCGGACAGGGAATGGTTTAAACTATGGCTACACCTTC
CASSARTGNGLNYGYTF
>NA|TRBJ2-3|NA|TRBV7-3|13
TGTGCCAGCAGCACCCTCCCGGGAGATACGCAGTATTTT
CASSTLPGDTQYF
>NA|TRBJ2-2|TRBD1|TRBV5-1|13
TGCGCCAGCAGCCACGGGCGGAGCCAGGGGGTGTTTTTT
CASSHGRSQGVFF
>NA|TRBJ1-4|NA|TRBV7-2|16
TGTGCCAGCAGCCGGCGGCATGGGCAGGGAAATGAAAAACTGTTTTTT
CASSRRHGQGNEKLFF
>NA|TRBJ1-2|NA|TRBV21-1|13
TGTGCCAGCAGCAAAAAACAGGTCTCTGGCTACACCTTC
CASSKKQVSGYTF
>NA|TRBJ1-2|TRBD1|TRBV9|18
TGTGCCAGCAGCGTAGACCCCTGGGGGGACAGGGCTAACTATGGCTACACCTTC
CASSVDPWGDRANYGYTF
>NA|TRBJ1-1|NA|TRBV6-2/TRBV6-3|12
TGTGCCAGCAGTCCCGGGTGGTCTGAAGCTTTCTTT
CASSPGWSEAFF
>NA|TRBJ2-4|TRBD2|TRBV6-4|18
TGTGCCAGCAGCAGGACTAGCGGGGGGCGACGGGTCAAACACATTCAGTACTTC
CASSRTSGGRRVKHIQYF
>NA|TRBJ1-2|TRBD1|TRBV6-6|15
TGTGCCAGCAGTTTCGCGACAGGGCATAACTATGGCTACACCTTC
CASSFATGHNYGYTF
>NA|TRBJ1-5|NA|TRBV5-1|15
TGCGCCAGCAGCGCCGCTGGTCGGAGCAATCAGCCCCAGCATTTT
CASSAAGRSNQPQHF
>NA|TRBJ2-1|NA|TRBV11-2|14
TGTGCCAGCAGCCCTACGACAGCCTACAATGAGCAGTTCTTC
CASSPTTAYNEQFF
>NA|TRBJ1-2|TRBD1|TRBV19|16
TGTGCCAGTAGTCGGGACAGATCATCAACTAACTATGGCTACACCTTC
CASSRDRSSTNYGYTF
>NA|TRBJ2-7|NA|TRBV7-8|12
TGTGCCAGCAGCTTAGGACGGGGCGAGCAGTACTTC
CASSLGRGEQYF
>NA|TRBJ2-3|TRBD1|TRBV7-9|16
TGTGCCAGCAGCACCGGGACAGTTATTAGCACAGATACGCAGTATTTT
CASSTGTVISTDTQYF
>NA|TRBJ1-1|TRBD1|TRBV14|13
TGTGCCAGCAGCAAAAGGACAGGCCGTGAAGCTTTCTTT
CASSKRTGREAFF
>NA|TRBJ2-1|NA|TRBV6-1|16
TGTGCCAGCAGTGAAGCACTAGGGTACAATGTAAATGAGCAGTTCTTC
CASSEALGYNVNEQFF
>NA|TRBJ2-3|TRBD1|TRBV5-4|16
TGTGCCAGCAGCCCCCAAGGACAGGCACGCACAGATACGCAGTATTTT
CASSPQGQARTDTQYF
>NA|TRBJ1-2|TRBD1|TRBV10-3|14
TGTGCCATCAGGAAACAGGGGTACAACTATGGCTACACCTTC
CAIRKQGYNYGYTF
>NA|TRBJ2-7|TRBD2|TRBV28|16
TGTGCCAGCAGTTTATTAACGGCTAGCGGCCTCTACGAGCAGTACTTC
CASSLLTASGLYEQYF
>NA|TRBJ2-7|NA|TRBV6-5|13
TGTGCCAGCAGTTCCAGGGGTCCCTACGAGCAGTACTTC
CASSSRGPYEQYF
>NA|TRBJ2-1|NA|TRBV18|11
TGTGCCAGCTCACCGGAGTCTGAGCAGTTCTTC
CASSPESEQFF
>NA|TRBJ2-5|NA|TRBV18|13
TGTGCCAGCTCTGAGGGCTACCAAGAGACCCAGTACTTC
CASSEGYQETQYF
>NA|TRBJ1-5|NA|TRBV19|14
TGTGCCAGTACCCAGGGAGGTAACAGTCAGCCCCAGCATTTT
CASTQGGNSQPQHF
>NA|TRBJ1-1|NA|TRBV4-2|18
TGTGCCAGCAGCCCACAAATCGACGGGCCAGGGCGTAGGACTGAAGCTTTCTTT
CASSPQIDGPGRRTEAFF
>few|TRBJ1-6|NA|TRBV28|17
TGTGCCAGCAGTCCCGTCCCGGGACGGGGGGATAATTCACCCCTCCACTTT
CASSPVPGRGDNSPLHF
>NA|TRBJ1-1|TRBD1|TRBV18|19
TGTGCCAGCTCACCACCGAAAAATTGGGACAGGCAGGGGAACACTGAAGCTTTCTTT
CASSPPKNWDRQGNTEAFF
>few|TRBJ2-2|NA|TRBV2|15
TGTGCCAGCAGTGGGTTCAGGGAGAACACCGGGGAGCTGTTTTTT
CASSGFRENTGELFF
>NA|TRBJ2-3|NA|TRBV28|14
TGTGCCAGCAGTCCTTTCGAGGTCCCAGATACGCAGTATTTT
CASSPFEVPDTQYF
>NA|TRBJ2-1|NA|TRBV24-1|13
TGTGCCACCATTGGCACCTCCGACAATGAGCAGTTCTTC
CATIGTSDNEQFF
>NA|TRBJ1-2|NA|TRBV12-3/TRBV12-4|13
TGTGCCAGCAGTTCCAAGGTGAGGTATGGCTACACCTTC
CASSSKVRYGYTF
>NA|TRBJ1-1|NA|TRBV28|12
TGTGCCAGCAGTTTTAGGACAGTTTGGGCTTTCTTT
CASSFRTVWAFF
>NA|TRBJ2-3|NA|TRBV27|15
TGTGCCAGCCGAGGGAGACAAACGGCGAATAATACGCAGTATTTT
CASRGRQTANNTQYF
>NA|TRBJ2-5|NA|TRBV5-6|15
TGTGCCAGCAGCTTGGGGGGGGGCCCCCGGGAGACCCAGTACTTC
CASSLGGGPRETQYF
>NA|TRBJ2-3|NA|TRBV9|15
TGTGCCAGCAGCGTGGGCCTCCTGCATCGGGATACGCAGTATTTT
CASSVGLLHRDTQYF
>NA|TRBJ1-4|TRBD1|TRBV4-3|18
TGCGCCAGCAGCCAAGAGTACCAGGGGGCCGTCACTAATGAAAAACTGTTTTTT
CASSQEYQGAVTNEKLFF
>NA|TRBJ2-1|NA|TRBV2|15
TGTGCCAGCAGTGAAGAGGCAGGGTGGTCCAATGAGCAGTTCTTC
CASSEEAGWSNEQFF
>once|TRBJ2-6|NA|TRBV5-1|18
TGCGCCAGCAGCTTGACTACGGGGGTGAACTCTGGGGCCAACGTCCTGACTTTC
CASSLTTGVNSGANVLTF
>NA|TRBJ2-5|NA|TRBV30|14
TGTGCCTGGAGCCTGAAGGTGACAGAAGAGACCCAGTACTTC
CAWSLKVTEETQYF
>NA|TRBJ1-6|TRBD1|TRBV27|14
TGTGCCAGCAGTCTAATACAGGGGGCTAAGGACCTCCACTTT
CASSLIQGAKDLHF
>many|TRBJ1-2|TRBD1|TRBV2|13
TGTGCCAGTACAATTCAGGGGGACTATGGCTACACCTTC
CASTIQGDYGYTF
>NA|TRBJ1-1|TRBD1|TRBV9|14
TGTGCCAGCAGCGCGGGACAGGGGGACACTGAAGCTTTCTTT
CASSAGQGDTEAFF
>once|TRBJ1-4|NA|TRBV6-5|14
TGTGCCAGCAGTTACTTCACAGGTGGTGAAAAACTGTTTTTT
CASSYFTGGEKLFF
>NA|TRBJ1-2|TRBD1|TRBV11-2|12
TGTGCCAGCAGACAGGGGAGCTATGGCTACACCTTC
CASRQGSYGYTF
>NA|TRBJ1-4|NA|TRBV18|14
TGTGCCAGCTCACCAGGGCAGAGAAATGAAAAACTGTTTTTT
CASSPGQRNEKLFF
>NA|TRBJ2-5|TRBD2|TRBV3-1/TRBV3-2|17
TGTGCCAGCAGCCGTCTAGCGGGGGGCTGGGCTGGAGAGACCCAGTACTTC
CASSRLAGGWAGETQYF
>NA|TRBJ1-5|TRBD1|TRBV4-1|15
TGCGCCAGCAGCCGGGGACAGGGGCCGCATCAGCCCCAGCATTTT
CASSRGQGPHQPQHF
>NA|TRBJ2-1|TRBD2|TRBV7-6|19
TGTGCCAGCAGCTTCTCCGGGACTAGCGGGGACAGCTCCTACAATGAGCAGTTCTTC
CASSFSGTSGDSSYNEQFF
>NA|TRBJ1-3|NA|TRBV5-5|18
TGTGCCAGCAGCTTGGGTGGGGGAGGGATGAACTCTGGAAACACCATATATTTT
CASSLGGGGMNSGNTIYF
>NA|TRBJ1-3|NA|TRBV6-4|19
TGTGCCAGCACCAATTGCCGGGGTCCGTCTCTTGACTCTGGAAACACCATATATTTT
CASTNCRGPSLDSGNTIYF
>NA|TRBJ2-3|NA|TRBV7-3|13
TGTGCCAGCAGCAATGTAAATACAGATACGCAGTATTTT
CASSNVNTDTQYF
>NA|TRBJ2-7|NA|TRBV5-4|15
TGTGCCAGCAGCATGGTCCCGACAGTCGAGGAGGAGCAGTACTTC
CASSMVPTVEEEQYF
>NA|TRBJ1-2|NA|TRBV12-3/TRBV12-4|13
TGTGCCAGCAGTGAGGACAGCTACTATGGCTACACCTTC
CASSEDSYYGYTF
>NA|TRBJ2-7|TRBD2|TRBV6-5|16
TGTGCCAGCAGTTACTCGAGGCTAGCGGATACCTACGAGCAGTACTTC
CASSYSRLADTYEQYF
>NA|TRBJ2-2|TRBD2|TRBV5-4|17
TGTGCCAGCAGCCCCGACGGACTAGCGGGGCGGACCGGGGAGCTGTTTTTT
CASSPDGLAGRTGELFF
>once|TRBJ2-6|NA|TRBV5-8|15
TGTGCCAGCAGCTTGCATGGAGCTGGGGCCAACGTCCTGACTTTC
CASSLHGAGANVLTF
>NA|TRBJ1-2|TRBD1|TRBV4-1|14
TGCGCCAGCAGCCCGGACAGGGACAACTATGGCTACACCTTC
CASSPDRDNYGYTF